This T cell receptor beta chain is from a study of T cells in Graves' hyperthyroidism and ophthalmopathy (dated 2019 in TCRdb). Turning to the overall study: Peripheral blood was collected at initial diagnosis, before any treatment. To identify distinguishing TCR V-J signatures, a discovery cohort of about 100 patients was used, comprising roughly 45 with Graves' ophthalmopathy and about 59 with stable Graves' hyperthyroidism. An independent validation cohort of under 20 hyperthyroidism patients and about 16 patients who later progressed to ophthalmopathy tested prospective prediction of ophthalmopathy. The approximately 90 discovery patients were divided at random into training and test sets in a 7:3 ratio. Thyroid tissue and blood T-cell repertoires from six Graves' hyperthyroidism patients were also compared in the study. Once sampling was done, hyperthyroidism patients were given methimazole at a starting dose of 30 mg daily, whereas ophthalmopathy patients were given high-dose intravenous methylprednisolone. The paper describes TCR Vbeta CDR3 sequencing of some 130 peripheral blood samples, made up of 43 ophthalmopathy patients, around 78 hyperthyroidism patients and around 17 progressor patients. General conclusions and limits of the study: Most expanded thyroid clonotypes (frequency above 0.001) were also found in blood, which suggests that blood repertoires may mirror thyroid immune responses. Ophthalmopathy was separated from stable hyperthyroidism by a 13 V-J signature model, with around 90% sensitivity and about 81% specificity obtained in cross-validation and 80%/75% obtained in testing. In validation, the model predicted progression to ophthalmopathy a median of 6.5 months before onset, with 70% to 71% sensitivity and 72.22% specificity. Sample size was not statistically predetermined, and investigators were not blinded to group allocation.

The TCR beta CDR3 regions were amplified from the RNA transcripts. The TCR CDR3 was subjected to a first round of RT-PCR using the HTBI primer set and the Qiagen OneStep RT-PCR kit. Libraries were constructed in a second round of multiplex PCR, after which size selection and purification were carried out. Sequencing of the libraries was done on an Illumina HiSeq2000 using paired-end 100 bp reads. For the original study's pipeline: Raw data were processed with SOAPnuke, discarding reads with adapters, uncalled bases, mean Phred below 15, or no exact constant-primer or identifier match. High-quality paired reads were merged using COPE v1.2.5, and each unique nucleotide sequence was defined as a clonotype. MiTCR v1.1 was used to align the clonotypes against IMGT TRBV, TRBD and TRBJ reference segments. The analysis was restricted to V-J combinations with a frequency above 0.0001, which together covered just over 99% of the repertoires. The TCS score was defined as the ratio of F50 (clonal expansion) to E x V (chaos), calculated using BLOSUM62-based TCRdist between CDR3 peptides within each V-J. Welch's t-statistics and random forest reduced several hundred V-J features to 13, which were used in a naive Bayes classifier (R e1071). TCRdb itself trimmed the public reads at Q25 with fastp, ran MiXCR and retained productive beta chains. Here each entry gathers all rows of one CDR3 protein and keeps the most common genes and DNA. These V and J calls derive from TCRdb rather than the authors' analysis. Within this sample are 480,000 or so distinct CDR3 sequences, with under 15% of them counted one time only. 15% to 20% of the sample is held by the ten biggest clonotypes.

A patient counted as having stable Graves' hyperthyroidism if no progression to ophthalmopathy occurred over 18 months of follow-up. Hyperthyroidism patients were aged 18 to 65 years and newly diagnosed, with disease duration of less than 2 months. The study excluded patients with uncontrolled infections, other autoimmune diseases, pregnancy or lactation. Diagnoses were based on clinical symptoms, serum thyroxine and TRAb, thyroid ultrasound and orbital computed tomography. Ficoll-Paque density gradient centrifugation was used to isolate PBMCs from approximately 11 ml of fresh peripheral blood. Total RNA was extracted using Trizol reagent, and RNA quality was assessed on an Agilent 2100 Bioanalyzer. From the germline V gene, CDR1 is SGDLS and CDR2 is YYNGEE. Measured from the cysteine to the phenylalanine, the CDR3 is 15 residues long. Only the CDR3 DNA stays, 45 bases, in frame from base 1. Trimming removed 2 bases from V and 2 bases from J, leaving 12 bases between the germline ends.

Comments on this clonotype: Its antigen is currently not known. No clone much larger than this one lies a single base away; base qualities are absent.

Source material: blood. The V and J genes are TRBV9 and TRBJ2-3, with TRBD1 as a weak D call on 6 bases. The receptor comes from a woman aged 18-29 years with Graves' hyperthyroidism. The DNA sequence is given as TGTGCCAGCAGCGTTTCCCGACAGGCCACAGATACGCAGTATTTT. Translated, it gives CASSVSRQATDTQYF.